This is a list of T cell receptor beta chains from one sample in a study of cytomegalovirus exposure and HLA in healthy donors. TCRdb's table, derived via immunoSEQ multiplex PCR, lists solely in-frame clones and lacks some. The sample records 140,000 or so clones, roughly 80% being singletons. Material for sequencing was PBMCs. These receptors all stem from a male donor in good health and CMV-seronegative. CDR3s include the opening cysteine and the closing phenylalanine or tryptophan. A D gene is named only where the DNA matches it firmly. For some rows the clone size is stated as once, few or many, or as a class when expanded; others skip it.

v_gene	d_gene	len	abundance	j_gene	CDR3nt	CDR3aa
TRBV9	-	15	-	TRBJ2-1	TGTGCCAGCAGCGTAGAACCCGGGTCCTACAATGAGCAGTTCTTC	CASSVEPGSYNEQFF
TRBV28	-	13	-	TRBJ1-4	TGTGCCAGCAGCCACACGCAACCACAGGGACTGTTTTTT	CASSHTQPQGLFF
TRBV28	-	14	-	TRBJ2-7	TGTGCCAGCAGCCCTCAGACAGGTCTCACGACGCAGTACTTC	CASSPQTGLTTQYF
TRBV27	-	15	-	TRBJ1-6	TGTGCCAGCAGTTTTTGGAGCTCCTATAATTCACCCCTCCACTTT	CASSFWSSYNSPLHF
TRBV28	TRBD2	14	-	TRBJ2-5	TGTGCCAGCAGTTTCGCGTGGGGGGGGGAGACCCAGTACTTC	CASSFAWGGETQYF
TRBV5-4	-	15	-	TRBJ1-1	TGTGCCAGCAGCTTGGGTCTCAAGCTGAACACTGAAGCTTTCTTT	CASSLGLKLNTEAFF
TRBV30	-	17	-	TRBJ2-1	TGTGCCTGGATAATGCTTCCGGAGCGGCCCTCCTACAATGAGCAGTTCTTC	CAWIMLPERPSYNEQFF
TRBV11-3	-	14	-	TRBJ1-3	TGTGCCAGCAGCTTAGATCCGGGAGAAAACACCATATATTTT	CASSLDPGENTIYF
TRBV19	TRBD2	17	-	TRBJ2-5	TGTGCCAGTAGTATGCTACCGGGACTAGCGGCGAGTGGCGTCCAGTACTTC	CASSMLPGLAASGVQYF
TRBV5-6	-	15	-	TRBJ2-5	TGTGCCAGCAGCTTGTATCGTGAGTTCCAAGAGACCCAGTACTTC	CASSLYREFQETQYF
TRBV6-1	TRBD2	15	-	TRBJ2-6	TGTGCCAGCAGTGGTGGGGGGGCTGGGGCCAACGTCCTGACTTTC	CASSGGGAGANVLTF
TRBV13	-	12	once	TRBJ1-1	TGTGCCAGCAGCCGAGGTAACACTGAAGCTTTCTTT	CASSRGNTEAFF
TRBV5-5	TRBD2	13	-	TRBJ2-7	TGTGCCAGCAGCTTGACTAGCGGGAGTCGGCAGTACTTC	CASSLTSGSRQYF
TRBV4-1	-	16	-	TRBJ2-7	TGCGCCAGCAGCCAAGCGGGATGGAATCCCTCCTACGAGCAGTACTTC	CASSQAGWNPSYEQYF
TRBV30	TRBD1	14	once	TRBJ1-1	TGTGCCTGGAGGGCTACAGGGGGGAACACTGAAGCTTTCTTT	CAWRATGGNTEAFF
TRBV7-2	-	16	-	TRBJ1-2	TGTGCCAGCAGCTTAGCGCTCTCCGCGGTACATGATGGCTACACCTTC	CASSLALSAVHDGYTF
TRBV5-6	-	15	once	TRBJ2-3	TGTGCCAGCAGCCCTCAGGGAGGAGGCACAGATACGCAGTATTTT	CASSPQGGGTDTQYF
TRBV19	TRBD1	16	-	TRBJ1-1	TGTGCCAGTAGTATGAGGGGAACAGGGGATGGGACTGAAGCTTTCTTT	CASSMRGTGDGTEAFF
TRBV7-9	-	17	once	TRBJ2-7	TGTTCCAGCAGCTTAGACATAGGTGGGACTGAGACCTACGAGCAGTACTTC	CSSSLDIGGTETYEQYF
TRBV5-5	-	15	-	TRBJ1-2	TGTGCCAGCAGCTTGGAAGTGACAGAGGATTATGGCTACACCTTC	CASSLEVTEDYGYTF
TRBV19	TRBD1	17	-	TRBJ2-7	TGTGCCAGTAGTATTACTGCTCTGGGACAGTCGACCTACGAGCAGTACTTC	CASSITALGQSTYEQYF
TRBV7-3	-	16	-	TRBJ2-2	TGTGCCAGCAGCACCAGAACAGGGCTGGCCACCGGGGAGCTGTTTTTT	CASSTRTGLATGELFF
TRBV27	-	14	-	TRBJ1-1	TGTGCCAGCAGTTTAGAGGGCATCGGGGCTGAAGCTTTCTTT	CASSLEGIGAEAFF
TRBV27	-	14	-	TRBJ1-1	TGTGCCAGCAGTTTTAGGGGACAGAACACTGAAGCTTTCTTT	CASSFRGQNTEAFF
TRBV7-6	TRBD1	15	-	TRBJ1-1	TGTGCCAGCAGCGCGAGGACAGGAGGAAACACTGAAGCTTTCTTT	CASSARTGGNTEAFF
TRBV28	-	12	-	TRBJ1-3	TGTGCCAGCAGTTCAGGGAGGGACACCATATATTTT	CASSSGRDTIYF
TRBV30	TRBD2	16	-	TRBJ2-3	TGTGCCTGCCTGGCCCTAGCGGGAGGGCCCGCAGATACGCAGTATTTT	CACLALAGGPADTQYF
TRBV6-1	-	13	-	TRBJ2-7	TGTGCCAGCAGTGAATCGGGGGTCGGGGAGCAGTACTTC	CASSESGVGEQYF